The 26 T cell receptor beta chains listed next were all sequenced from one sample in a study of shared clonotypes between healthy human individuals. TCRdb's copy holds only in-frame clones and misses some; the assay was immunoSEQ multiplex PCR. Here the sample spans approximately 940,000 clones, roughly 72% being singletons. Sample: memory CD4+ T cells sorted from blood. Subset specified: CD45RA-negative fraction. Receptors originate from a young man in good health.

This chain connects TRBV9 to TRBJ2-7; D is perhaps TRBD2 (7 bases). The CDR3 sequence is 15 residues long. The V end lost 4 bases, the J end lost 0 bases, and 14 bases lay between the germline ends. Per germline, CDR1 SGDLS and CDR2 YYNGEE. The CDR3 loop reads CASSSRGTLSYEQYF. The DNA for the CDR3 is TGTGCCAGCAGCTCGCGGGGGACACTCTCCTACGAGCAGTACTTC.

This rearrangement joins TRBV13 to TRBJ1-6, with no clear D. Germline V lookup: CDR1 PRHDT, CDR2 FYEKMQ (reference sequence). The ends were cut back, 2 bases at V and 14 bases at J, with 16 bases in the middle. The CDR3 loop spans 14 amino acids. DNA of the CDR3: TGTGCCAGCAGCTTATTTGGGAGGGCAACGGCCCTCCACTTT. Amino acids: CASSLFGRATALHF. Filled out from reference TRBV13 and TRBJ1-6, the complete variable domain reads AAGVIQSPRHLIKEKRETATLKCYPIPRHDTVYWYQQGPGQDPQFLISFYEKMQSDKGSIPDRFSAQQFSDYHSELNMSSLELGDSALYFCASSLFGRATALHFGNGTRLTVT.

This sequence joins TRBV6-4 and TRBJ2-1; tentatively, D is TRBD1 or TRBD2 (5 bases each). Trimming took off 6 bases at V and 6 bases at J, with 12 bases between the two ends. The CDR3 length is 13 residues. Germline V lookup: CDR1 MRHNA, CDR2 SNTAGT. The CDR3 here is CASSFGTANEQFF. The CDR3 coding sequence is TGTGCCAGCAGCTTTGGGACCGCCAATGAGCAGTTCTTC.

The chain has TRBV5-1 and TRBJ2-1; D is unclear. Germline CDR1 reads SGHRS; CDR2 reads YFSETQ. V dropped 2 bases and J dropped 0 bases, with 6 bases sitting between them. The CDR3 consists of 14 residues. The CDR3 sequence is CASSLQISYNEQFF. CDR3 in DNA: TGCGCCAGCAGCTTACAGATCTCCTACAATGAGCAGTTCTTC.

The rearrangement joins TRBV18 to TRBJ1-1; D is undetermined. This CDR3 comprises 13 residues. CDR1 and CDR2 (germline): KGHSH, LQKENI. The germline V and J ends were trimmed by 3 bases and 3 bases, with 8 bases remaining between them. CDR3: CASSPIHYTEAFF. CDR3 nucleotide sequence: TGTGCCAGCTCACCGATTCACTACACTGAAGCTTTCTTT.

This chain uses TRBV7-9 with TRBJ2-1; D remains ambiguous. The CDR3 is 14 residues long. Trimming took off 5 bases at V and 15 bases at J, with 23 bases between the two ends. Germline V gene data show CDR1 as SEHNR and CDR2 as FQNEAQ (reference sequence). CDR3 nucleotide sequence: TGTGCCAGCAGCCACCCTCAAAGCCCCCCGTCACGGTTCTTC. As protein: CASSHPQSPPSRFF.

This chain joins TRBV9 and TRBJ2-2, with no clear D. The CDR3 contains 14 residues. CDR1 and CDR2 from the germline V gene are SGDLS and YYNGEE. The V end lost 0 bases, the J end lost 6 bases, and 9 bases lay between the germline ends. The CDR3 nucleotides are TGTGCCAGCAGCGTAGTAGGTCTGCCCGGGGAGCTGTTTTTT. Amino acid sequence: CASSVVGLPGELFF. Combining the CDR3 with reference TRBV9 and TRBJ2-2 gives the whole variable domain DSGVTQTPKHLITATGQRVTLRCSPRSGDLSVYWYQQSLDQGLQFLIQYYNGEERAKGNILERFSAQQFPDLHSELNLSSLELGDSALYFCASSVVGLPGELFFGEGSRLTVL.

As to this clone: Other DNA sequences in the sample encode the same CDR3. The V gene is TRBV6-1, the J gene TRBJ1-6; no definite D call. The CDR3 consists of 12 residues. Germline V gene lookup returns CDR1 MNHNS and CDR2 SASEGT. V was trimmed by 7 bases and J by 7 bases, leaving 8 bases between them. The CDR3 coding sequence is TGTGCCAGCACTGGGCGGAATTCACCCCTCCACTTT. Its protein product is CASTGRNSPLHF.

With regard to this clone: Sequence at one end of the junction differs from germline and may be a read error. The V call is TRBV6-1, the J call TRBJ2-7, with D tentatively TRBD1 or TRBD2 (5 bases each). This CDR3 region has 14 residues. Germline assignment: CDR1 MNHNS and CDR2 SASEGT. The CDR3 loop reads CASSPGRRGGGQDF. In nucleotides, the CDR3 is TGTGCCAGCAGCCCGGGACGTAGGGGTGGGGGTCAGGACTTC.

This chain links TRBV5-5 with TRBJ1-4; TRBD1 is a possible D gene (5 bases). CDR1 SGHKS and CDR2 YYEKEE come from the germline V gene (reference sequence). This CDR3 is built from 16 residues. V lost 2 bases and J 2 bases, leaving 13 bases between the germline ends. CDR3 protein: CASSFVGGATNEKLFF. The DNA for the CDR3 is TGTGCCAGCAGCTTCGTAGGTGGGGCGACTAATGAAAAACTGTTTTTT.

The V call is TRBV5-4, the J call TRBJ2-7; perhaps TRBD1 as D (6 bases). Looked up from germline, CDR1 is SGHNT and CDR2 is YYREEE (reference sequence). Trimming removed 4 bases at V and 1 base at J, with 15 bases between. This CDR3 is built from 15 residues. In nucleotides, the CDR3 is TGTGCCAGCAGCCCACAGGGCCCCAAATCCTACGAGCAGTACTTC. This gives the protein CASSPQGPKSYEQYF. The full variable domain, completed using reference TRBV5-4 and TRBJ2-7, is ETGVTQSPTHLIKTRGQQVTLRCSSQSGHNTVSWYQQALGQGPQFIFQYYREEENGRGNFPPRFSGLQFPNYSSELNVNALELDDSALYLCASSPQGPKSYEQYFGPGTRLTVT.

A word on this clone: A far larger clone is one nucleotide away, so this likely arose from a read error. The rearrangement uses TRBV15 and TRBJ1-6, with TRBD1 matching over 7 bases. The CDR3 sequence is 13 residues long. V gave up 6 bases and J gave up 11 bases; unmatched junction bases: 7. Per the germline V gene, CDR1 is LNHNV and CDR2 is YYDKDF (reference sequence). The CDR3: CATRTGWDPPLHF. In DNA form, the CDR3 reads TGTGCCACCAGGACAGGGTGGGATCCACCCCTCCACTTT.

This clone was counted only a few times. The V gene is TRBV4-3, the J gene TRBJ2-1; 7 bases map to TRBD1. Germline CDR1 reads LGHNA; CDR2 reads YSLEER. The CDR3 is 16 residues long. V gave up 3 bases and J gave up 0 bases; unmatched junction bases: 5. This chain's CDR3 is CASSQGTAFSYNEQFF. Here the CDR3 DNA reads TGCGCCAGCAGCCAGGGGACAGCGTTCTCCTACAATGAGCAGTTCTTC.

V gene TRBV7-2 combines with J gene TRBJ1-1; 7 nucleotides align to TRBD1. This CDR3 spans 14 amino acids. Germline trimming cut 4 bases from V and 0 bases from J; bases unmatched to any gene: 2. Germline V gene sequence: CDR1 SGHTA, CDR2 FQGNSA. CDR3 in amino acids: CASSYGTVNTEAFF. The CDR3 DNA is TGTGCCAGCAGCTACGGGACAGTGAACACTGAAGCTTTCTTT. Full variable domain (remainder filled in from reference TRBV7-2 and TRBJ1-1): GAGVSQSPSNKVTEKGKDVELRCDPISGHTALYWYRQSLGQGLEFLIYFQGNSAPDKSGLPSDRFSAERTGGSVSTLTIQRTQQEDSAVYLCASSYGTVNTEAFFGQGTRLTVV.

V gene TRBV30 combines with J gene TRBJ2-3; D gene unclear. CDR3 size: 11 residues. Between the trimmed V and J ends, which lost 6 bases and 3 bases, there was a span of 7 bases. Germline CDR1 is GTSNPN and CDR2 is SVGIG (reference sequence). The CDR3 sequence is CACGGTDTQYF. The CDR3 region has the DNA TGTGCCTGCGGTGGGACAGATACGCAGTATTTT.

The chain is built from TRBV28 and TRBJ2-1; TRBD1 matches at 7 bases. Germline V CDR1 and CDR2: MDHEN, SYDVKM. V lost 4 bases and J lost 12; bases outside the gene matches: 3. This CDR3 comprises 11 residues. CDR3 in amino acids: CASSYRQGQFF. CDR3 DNA sequence: TGTGCCAGCAGTTATAGACAGGGGCAGTTCTTC.

The V gene is TRBV11-2, the J gene TRBJ2-1, with D perhaps TRBD1 (6 bases). The CDR3 sequence is 15 residues long. Germline lookup yields CDR1 SGHAT and CDR2 FQNNGV. V shed 3 bases and J shed 0 bases, with 9 bases lying between them. CDR3 amino acids: CASSFGQLSYNEQFF. DNA of the CDR3: TGTGCCAGCAGCTTCGGACAGCTCTCCTACAATGAGCAGTTCTTC.

The V gene is TRBV5-1, the J gene TRBJ1-4; D unresolved. Germline assignment: CDR1 SGHRS and CDR2 YFSETQ. CDR3 size: 15 residues. V lost 4 bases to trimming and J lost 4 bases, with 14 bases between them. CDR3 nucleotides: TGCGCCAGCAGCCCCAGCGCGTCGAATAATGAAAAACTGTTTTTT. Translated: CASSPSASNNEKLFF.

This sequence joins TRBV28 and TRBJ2-7; 7 nucleotides line up with TRBD2. The V gene end was trimmed by 7 bases and the J gene end by 2 bases; junction bases not matched to a gene: 5. The CDR3 loop spans 13 amino acids. The germline V gene encodes CDR1 MDHEN and CDR2 SYDVKM. CDR3: CASMAGDPYEQYF. The CDR3 DNA is TGTGCCAGCATGGCGGGAGACCCCTACGAGCAGTACTTC.

This clone appeared a single time. The rearrangement joins TRBV20-1 to TRBJ1-2, with no clear D. Germline V gene data show CDR1 as DFQATT and CDR2 as SNEGSKA (reference sequence). This CDR3 is 11 amino acids long. Trimming left V 1 base short and J 8 bases short, with 8 bases between. In DNA, the CDR3 is TGCAGTGCTAGAGCCCGGGGAGGCTACACCTTC. Protein: CSARARGGYTF.

The rearrangement links TRBV5-1 to TRBJ1-1, with 8 nucleotides matching TRBD1. The CDR3 is made up of 14 amino acids. The V and J ends lost 4 bases and 4 bases, in that order; junction bases with no gene match: 6. The germline gives CDR1 SGHRS, CDR2 YFSETQ. Here the CDR3 reads CASSNTGGGTEAFF. The CDR3 DNA is TGCGCCAGCAGCAACACAGGGGGTGGCACTGAAGCTTTCTTT.

V and J are TRBV10-3 and TRBJ2-5, with D perhaps given as TRBD1 or TRBD2 (5 bases each). The CDR3 totals 13 residues. Trimming shortened V by 0 bases and J by 5 bases, and 7 bases separated the two germline ends. Germline CDR1 reads ENHRY; CDR2 reads SYGVKD. The CDR3 sequence: CAISESGRETQYF. In DNA, the CDR3 is TGTGCCATCAGTGAGTCGGGACGGGAGACCCAGTACTTC.

The V and J genes are TRBV10-3 and TRBJ2-1; TRBD2 agrees at 8 bases. The CDR3 has 12 residues. V lost 8 bases to trimming and J lost 6 bases; unmatched junction nucleotides: 3. Germline CDR1 ENHRY, CDR2 SYGVKD. Here the CDR3 reads CAIAGTSNEQFF. The CDR3, as DNA: TGTGCCATCGCCGGGACTAGCAATGAGCAGTTCTTC.

Turning to this clone: Other DNA sequences in the sample encode the same CDR3. The chain recombines TRBV7-2 with TRBJ2-2; TRBD1 aligns across 7 bases. In germline, CDR1 is SGHTA, CDR2 FQGNSA. CDR3 size: 14 residues. V lost 6 bases and J lost 3; bases outside the gene matches: 4. CDR3 DNA: TGTGCCAGCAGTCGGGACAGCTACACCGGGGAGCTGTTTTTT. Translating gives CASSRDSYTGELFF.

This chain uses TRBV5-1 with TRBJ2-3; 8 nucleotides line up with TRBD2. Germline lookup yields CDR1 SGHRS and CDR2 YFSETQ. This CDR3 comprises 14 residues. V was pared by 4 bases and J by 3 bases, with 4 bases of the junction left unmatched. CDR3 bases: TGCGCCAGCAGCCCGGGACTAGAGACAGATACGCAGTATTTT. This encodes CASSPGLETDTQYF.

In the case of this clone: This sample also contains other DNA sequences that code for the same CDR3. The V call is TRBV2, the J call TRBJ2-7; tentatively, D is TRBD1 (6 bases). V lost 3 bases and J lost 4, with 7 bases in between. The germline gives CDR1 SNHLY, CDR2 FYNNEI. The CDR3 spans 12 residues. CDR3 amino acids: CASSDRGYEQYF. The CDR3 bases are TGTGCCAGCAGTGACAGGGGTTACGAGCAGTACTTC.